The clone carrying this T cell receptor (beta chain) was found once. Its antigen is currently unknown. The immunoSEQ assay amplified TCRB CDR3 from up to 2 ug DNA. Sequencing used immunoSEQ multiplex PCR; TCRdb keeps in-frame clones, though not all of them. The sample includes about 87,000 clones, around 90% of them seen just once. This record comes from a study of glioma-infiltrating T cells after dendritic cell vaccination. Study conclusions and caveats: Complete blood and tumor specimen sets were limited to few patients.

Unmatched junction bases numbered 4, after V lost 1 base and J lost 11 bases. Germline CDR1 is WSHSY and CDR2 is SAAADI. The CDR3 is made up of 12 amino acids. The chain links TRBV10-2 to TRBJ1-1; TRBD1 matches at 7 bases. The sample was blood, taken before dendritic cell vaccination. This receptor was obtained from a human donor with glioblastoma. This CDR3 is CASSEYDREAFF. CDR3 coding DNA: TGCGCCAGCAGTGAGTACGACAGGGAGGCTTTCTTT.